This T cell receptor beta chain was identified during a study of cytomegalovirus exposure and HLA in healthy donors. The study, taken as a whole, reports: Across HLA loci, a later analysis found differing TCR association rates, with DRB1 most and HLA-C fewest.

The PCR had 60 Vbeta and 13 Jbeta primers. Profiling relied on immunoSEQ multiplex PCR, and the TCRdb table lists in-frame clones only, not all of them. The data show approximately 110,000 clones, 70% seen once. Comments on this clone: Antigen: not known.

The V gene's germline CDR1 is ENHRY and CDR2 SYGVKD. This CDR3 comprises 14 residues. V was cut by 4 bases and J by 2 bases, with 10 bases left in between. The chain links TRBV10-3 to TRBJ2-3; TRBD2 is a possible D gene (6 bases). This TCR derives from a middle-aged man in good health and CMV-seropositive. Sequencing was carried out using PBMCs. The CDR3 DNA is TGTGCCATCAGTGGCGGCGGGGTCACAGATACGCAGTATTTT. Translated, it gives CAISGGGVTDTQYF.